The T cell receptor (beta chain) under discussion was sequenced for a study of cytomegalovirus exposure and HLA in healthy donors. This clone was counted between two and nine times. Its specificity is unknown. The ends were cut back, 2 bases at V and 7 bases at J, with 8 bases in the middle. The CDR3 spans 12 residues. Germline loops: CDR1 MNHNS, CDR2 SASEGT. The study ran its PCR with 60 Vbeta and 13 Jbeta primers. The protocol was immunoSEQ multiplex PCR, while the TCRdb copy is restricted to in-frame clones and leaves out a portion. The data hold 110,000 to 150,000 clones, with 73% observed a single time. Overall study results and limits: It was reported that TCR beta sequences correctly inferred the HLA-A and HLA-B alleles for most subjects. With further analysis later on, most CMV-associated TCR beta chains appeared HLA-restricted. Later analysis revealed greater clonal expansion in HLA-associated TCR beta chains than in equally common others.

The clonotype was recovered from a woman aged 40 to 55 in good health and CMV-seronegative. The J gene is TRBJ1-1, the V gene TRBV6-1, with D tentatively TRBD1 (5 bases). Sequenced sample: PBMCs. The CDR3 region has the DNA TGTGCCAGCAGTGAAACCGGGGGTGAAGCTTTCTTT. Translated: CASSETGGEAFF.